Listed below are T cell receptor beta chains from one sample, sequenced in a study of T-cell reconstitution after alpha-beta-depleted transplantation in children. A single record per CDR3 protein comes from TCRdb applying MiXCR to the PCR reads. The repertoire includes under 300,000 distinct CDR3 sequences, 9.7% of them detected once, and around 5% sits in the top ten. The sample was PBMCs from the stem cell graft donor, taken from the stem cell graft. These TCRs come from a human donor who donated a stem cell graft to a child with SCID. The CDR3 runs from the conserved cysteine through the conserved F or W. The D gene is left open where the match is weak. Where a row states a size, it is once, few, many or the class of an expanded clone; other rows omit it.

TGTGCCAGCAGTTACGTTCGGGGTTCCGGGGGAAAACTGTTTTTT CASSYVRGSGGKLFF TRBJ1-4 NA many TRBV6-5
TGTGCCAGCGGCCAGACGAAGCCCTATAATTCACCCCTCCACTTT CASGQTKPYNSPLHF TRBJ1-6 NA few TRBV6-2/TRBV6-3
TGCAGCGGGGGAGACAGGGGATCCTACAATGAGCAGTTCTTC CSGGDRGSYNEQFF TRBJ2-1 TRBD1 many TRBV29-1
TGTGCCAGCAGTGTGGCGGAGAACACTGAAGCTTTCTTT CASSVAENTEAFF TRBJ1-1 NA NA TRBV6-1
TGCGCCAGCAGCTTGGTTTTCGGTTCGGCTGACGGTTACTTC CASSLVFGSADGYF TRBJ2-4 NA many TRBV5-1
TGTGCCAGCAGTTTAGGTGGGACAGCTTACGAGCAGTACTTC CASSLGGTAYEQYF TRBJ2-7 TRBD1 many TRBV28
TGCAGTGCTGGGCGGACAGGGAGACACACTGAAGCTTTCTTT CSAGRTGRHTEAFF TRBJ1-1 TRBD1 many TRBV20-1
TGTGCCAGCAGCCTGAGACAGGGGGTTGGCTACACCTTC CASSLRQGVGYTF TRBJ1-2 TRBD1 many TRBV7-2
TGTGCCAGCAGCCCCAGGGACAGGGGGCTTGGTGGCTACACCTTC CASSPRDRGLGGYTF TRBJ1-2 TRBD1 many TRBV7-8
TGTGCCATCAGGAAGGGACAGGCTTACAATGAGCAGTTCTTC CAIRKGQAYNEQFF TRBJ2-1 TRBD1 NA TRBV10-3
TGTGCCAGCAGCGTAGTGGACACAGGGAACACTGAAGCTTTCTTT CASSVVDTGNTEAFF TRBJ1-1 NA many TRBV9
TGCGCCAGCAGCTTGGGAGGGGACACCGGGGAGCTGTTTTTT CASSLGGDTGELFF TRBJ2-2 NA many TRBV5-1
TGTGCCAGCACCAAGGGGGAGGCGAACACTGAAGCTTTCTTT CASTKGEANTEAFF TRBJ1-1 NA many TRBV6-1
TGTGCCAGCAGCTTTGGAGGAGGCGGGGATCAGTACTTC CASSFGGGGDQYF TRBJ2-7 NA many TRBV5-4
TGCGCCAGCACCTACGAGGAAACAGTCTACAATGAGCAGTTCTTC CASTYEETVYNEQFF TRBJ2-1 NA many TRBV10-1
TGCAGTGCTAGAGTCCCAGGGGGCACTGAAGCTTTCTTT CSARVPGGTEAFF TRBJ1-1 TRBD1 many TRBV20-1
TGCAGCGTCCTTGAGGGTAAAGCTTTCTTT CSVLEGKAFF TRBJ1-1 NA NA TRBV29-1
TGTGCCAGCAGTTCCTCCGGGACAGGGTACGAGCAGTACTTC CASSSSGTGYEQYF TRBJ2-7 TRBD1 NA TRBV12-3/TRBV12-4
TGTGCCAGCAGCCCACGAGTTTCCGGGGAGCTGTTTTTT CASSPRVSGELFF TRBJ2-2 NA many TRBV6-2/TRBV6-3
TGTGCCAGCAGCCAGGCCATCGGGACAGCTAACACTGAAGCTTTCTTT CASSQAIGTANTEAFF TRBJ1-1 TRBD1 many TRBV4-2
TGTGCCAGCTCACGGGGGCCCGACACCGGGGAGCTGTTTTTT CASSRGPDTGELFF TRBJ2-2 NA many TRBV18
TGTGCGGTAGGGAGGGGTTACATGAATGAGCAGTTCTTC CAVGRGYMNEQFF TRBJ2-1 TRBD2 many TRBV3-1
TGCGCCAGCAGCTTGTTTCTAGACCAAGAGACCCAGTACTTC CASSLFLDQETQYF TRBJ2-5 NA many TRBV5-1
TGCGCCAGCAGCGCGGTGACAGGGACAAATTCACCCCTCCACTTT CASSAVTGTNSPLHF TRBJ1-6 TRBD1 many TRBV5-1
TGCAGTGCTGATAAGACAGGGGAGGAGACCCAGTACTTC CSADKTGEETQYF TRBJ2-5 TRBD1 many TRBV20-1
TGTGCCAGCAGTGTCTACAGGGGGCTGGAGGAGACCCAGTACTTC CASSVYRGLEETQYF TRBJ2-5 TRBD1 many TRBV25-1
TGCAGCGTTGCCCCGGACAGGGAGAACACTGAAGCTTTCTTT CSVAPDRENTEAFF TRBJ1-1 TRBD1 few TRBV29-1
TGCGCCAGCAGCTTGGCCGACGGGAGGGCTGGCTACACCTTC CASSLADGRAGYTF TRBJ1-2 NA many TRBV5-1
TGTGCCAGCAGCCATAAACGTCCGGGGGGGCCTGATGGCTACACCTTC CASSHKRPGGPDGYTF TRBJ1-2 NA NA TRBV6-5
TGCGCCAGCAGCCAATGGACCTATTTCGGGACAGACCTCCGAACCGTGACCTACGAGCAGTACTTC CASSQWTYFGTDLRTVTYEQYF TRBJ2-7 TRBD1 many TRBV4-1
TGTGCCAGCAGTGACGGGGAGGGGGGCACAGATACGCAGTATTTT CASSDGEGGTDTQYF TRBJ2-3 NA many TRBV6-4
TGTGCCAGCAGCACCGTTTTCGATACGCAGTATTTT CASSTVFDTQYF TRBJ2-3 NA many TRBV9
TGTGCCACCAGCGTAACGGGGGGCGGTGCGGATACGCAGTATTTT CATSVTGGGADTQYF TRBJ2-3 NA many TRBV15